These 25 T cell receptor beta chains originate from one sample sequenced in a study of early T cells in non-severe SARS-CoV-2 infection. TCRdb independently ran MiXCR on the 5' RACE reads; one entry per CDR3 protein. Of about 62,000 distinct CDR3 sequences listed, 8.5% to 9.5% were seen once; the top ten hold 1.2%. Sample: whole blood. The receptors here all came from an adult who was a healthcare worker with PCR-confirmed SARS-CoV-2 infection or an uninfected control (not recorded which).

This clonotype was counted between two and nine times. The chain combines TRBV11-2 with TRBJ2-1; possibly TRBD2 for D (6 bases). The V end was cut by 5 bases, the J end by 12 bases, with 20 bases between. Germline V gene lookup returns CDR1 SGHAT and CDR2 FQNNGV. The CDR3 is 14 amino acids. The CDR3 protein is CASSRLVSQPAQFF. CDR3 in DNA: TGTGCCAGCAGCCGACTAGTTTCCCAACCTGCGCAGTTCTTC.

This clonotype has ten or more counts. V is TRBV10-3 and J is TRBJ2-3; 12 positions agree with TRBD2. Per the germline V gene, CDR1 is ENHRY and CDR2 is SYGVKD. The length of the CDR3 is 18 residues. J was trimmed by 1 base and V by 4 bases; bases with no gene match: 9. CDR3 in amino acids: CAISAPLLAGGRTDTQYF. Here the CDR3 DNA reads TGTGCCATCAGTGCCCCTTTGCTAGCGGGGGGGCGCACAGATACGCAGTATTTT.

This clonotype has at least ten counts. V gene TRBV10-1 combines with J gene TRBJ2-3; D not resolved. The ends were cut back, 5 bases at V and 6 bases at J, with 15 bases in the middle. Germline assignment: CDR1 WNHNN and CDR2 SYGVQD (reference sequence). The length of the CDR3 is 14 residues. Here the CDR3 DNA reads TGCGCCAGCAGTCCCGCGACTCCGCCGGATACGCAGTATTTT. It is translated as CASSPATPPDTQYF.

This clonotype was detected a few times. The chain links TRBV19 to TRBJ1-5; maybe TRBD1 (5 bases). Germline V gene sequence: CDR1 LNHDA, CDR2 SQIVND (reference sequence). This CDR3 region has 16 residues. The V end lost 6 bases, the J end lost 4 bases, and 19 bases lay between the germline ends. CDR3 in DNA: TGTGCCAGTAGCCGTACTCCGGGACCGGAGAATCAGCCCCAGCATTTT. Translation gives CASSRTPGPENQPQHF.

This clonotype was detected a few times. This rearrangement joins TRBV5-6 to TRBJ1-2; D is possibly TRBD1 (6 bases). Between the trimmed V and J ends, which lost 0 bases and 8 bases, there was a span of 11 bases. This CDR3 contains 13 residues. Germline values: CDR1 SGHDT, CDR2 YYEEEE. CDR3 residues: CASSLGQEVGYTF. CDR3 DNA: TGTGCCAGCAGCTTGGGACAGGAAGTAGGCTACACCTTC.

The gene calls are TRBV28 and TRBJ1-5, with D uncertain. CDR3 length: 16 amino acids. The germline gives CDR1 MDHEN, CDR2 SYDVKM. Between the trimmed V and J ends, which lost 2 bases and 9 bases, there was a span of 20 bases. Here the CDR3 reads CASSLGSKPDQRPQHF. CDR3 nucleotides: TGTGCCAGCAGTTTAGGGAGCAAGCCCGATCAGAGGCCCCAGCATTTT.

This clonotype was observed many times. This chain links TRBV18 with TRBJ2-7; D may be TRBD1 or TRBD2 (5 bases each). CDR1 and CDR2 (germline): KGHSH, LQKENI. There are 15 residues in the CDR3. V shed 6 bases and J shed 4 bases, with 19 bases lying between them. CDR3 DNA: TGTGCCAGCTCCCGCGACCCGGGACCCCAATACGAGCAGTACGTC. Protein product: CASSRDPGPQYEQYV.

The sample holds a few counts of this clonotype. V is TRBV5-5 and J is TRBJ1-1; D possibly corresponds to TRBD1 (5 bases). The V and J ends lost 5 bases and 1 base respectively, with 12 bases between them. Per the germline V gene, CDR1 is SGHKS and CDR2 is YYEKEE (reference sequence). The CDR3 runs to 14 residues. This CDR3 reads CASRLQVGNTEAFF. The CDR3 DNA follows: TGTGCCAGCAGGCTACAGGTTGGGAACACTGAAGCTTTCTTT. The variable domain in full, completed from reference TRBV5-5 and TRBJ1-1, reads DAGVTQSPTHLIKTRGQQVTLRCSPISGHKSVSWYQQVLGQGPQFIFQYYEKEERGRGNFPDRFSARQFPNYSSELNVNALLLGDSALYLCASRLQVGNTEAFFGQGTRLTVV.

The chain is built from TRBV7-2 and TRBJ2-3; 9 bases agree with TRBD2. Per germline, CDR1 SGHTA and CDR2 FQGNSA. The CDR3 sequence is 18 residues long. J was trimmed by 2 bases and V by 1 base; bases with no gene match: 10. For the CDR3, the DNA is TGTGCCAGCAGCTTAGACAATCGAGCGGGGGGTTCCACAGATACGCAGTATTTT. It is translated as CASSLDNRAGGSTDTQYF.

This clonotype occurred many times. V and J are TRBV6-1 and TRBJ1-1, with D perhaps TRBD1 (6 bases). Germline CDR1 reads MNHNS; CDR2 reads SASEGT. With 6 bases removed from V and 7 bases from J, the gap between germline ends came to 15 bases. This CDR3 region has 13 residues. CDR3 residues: CASSNLPGDEAFF. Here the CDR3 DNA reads TGTGCCAGCAGCAACTTGCCAGGGGATGAAGCTTTCTTT.

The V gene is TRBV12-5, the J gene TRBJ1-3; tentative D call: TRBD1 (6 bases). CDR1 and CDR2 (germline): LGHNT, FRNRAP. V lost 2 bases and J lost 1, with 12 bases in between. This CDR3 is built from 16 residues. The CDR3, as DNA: TGTGCTAGTGGTTTGTTCCAGGGGTTTTCTGGAAACACCATATATTTT. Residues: CASGLFQGFSGNTIYF.

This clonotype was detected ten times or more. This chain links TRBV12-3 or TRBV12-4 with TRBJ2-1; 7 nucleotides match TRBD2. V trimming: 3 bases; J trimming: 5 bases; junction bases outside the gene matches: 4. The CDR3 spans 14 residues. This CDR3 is CASSFAGTNNEQFF. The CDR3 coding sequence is TGTGCCAGCAGTTTTGCAGGGACTAACAATGAGCAGTTCTTC.

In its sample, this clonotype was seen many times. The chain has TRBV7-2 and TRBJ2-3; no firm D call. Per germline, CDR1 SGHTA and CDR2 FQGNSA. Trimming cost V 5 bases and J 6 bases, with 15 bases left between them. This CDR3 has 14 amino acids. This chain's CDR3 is CASSASLGPDTQYF. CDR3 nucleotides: TGTGCCAGCAGCGCCTCGCTAGGTCCGGATACGCAGTATTTT.

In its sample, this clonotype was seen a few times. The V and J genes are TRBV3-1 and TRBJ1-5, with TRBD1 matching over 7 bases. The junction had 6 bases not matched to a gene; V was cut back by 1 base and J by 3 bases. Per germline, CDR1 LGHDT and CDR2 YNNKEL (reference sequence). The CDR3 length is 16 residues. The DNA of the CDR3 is TGTGCCAGCAGCCAAGGTTACAGGGGAGTCAATCAGCCCCAGCATTTT. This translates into CASSQGYRGVNQPQHF.

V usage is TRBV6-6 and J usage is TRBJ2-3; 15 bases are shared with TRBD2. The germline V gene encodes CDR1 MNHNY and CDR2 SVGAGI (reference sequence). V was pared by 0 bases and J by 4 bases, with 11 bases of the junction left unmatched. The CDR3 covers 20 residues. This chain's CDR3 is CASSYSRTSGGDMRSDTQYF. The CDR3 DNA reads TGTGCCAGCAGTTACTCCAGGACTAGCGGGGGGGATATGAGGTCAGATACGCAGTATTTT.

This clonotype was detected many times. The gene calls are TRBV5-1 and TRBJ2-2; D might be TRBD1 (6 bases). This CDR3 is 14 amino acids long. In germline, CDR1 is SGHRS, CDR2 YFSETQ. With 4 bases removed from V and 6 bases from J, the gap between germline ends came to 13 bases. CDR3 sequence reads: CASSIGTLAGELFF. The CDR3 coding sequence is TGCGCCAGCAGCATAGGGACATTGGCCGGGGAGCTGTTTTTT.

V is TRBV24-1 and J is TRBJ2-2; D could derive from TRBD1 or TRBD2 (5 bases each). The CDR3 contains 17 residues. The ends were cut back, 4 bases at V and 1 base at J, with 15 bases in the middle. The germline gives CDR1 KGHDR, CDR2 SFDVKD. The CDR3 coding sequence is TGTGCCACCAGTGAGACTACAGGAGACAGGAACACCGGGGAGCTGTTTTTT. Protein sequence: CATSETTGDRNTGELFF.

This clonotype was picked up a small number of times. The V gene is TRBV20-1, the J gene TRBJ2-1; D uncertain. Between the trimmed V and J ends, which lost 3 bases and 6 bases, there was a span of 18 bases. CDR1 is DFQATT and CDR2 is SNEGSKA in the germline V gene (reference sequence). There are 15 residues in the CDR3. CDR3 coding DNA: TGCAGTGCTAGTCCACCTCCGAGGTCCCTCAATGAGCAGTTCTTC. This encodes CSASPPPRSLNEQFF.

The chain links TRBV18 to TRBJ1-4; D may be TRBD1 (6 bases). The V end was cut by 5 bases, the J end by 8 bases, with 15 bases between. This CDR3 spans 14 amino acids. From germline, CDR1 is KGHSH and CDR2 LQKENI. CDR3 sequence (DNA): TGTGCCAGCTCAGGGGGCGGCGGTCGAGAAAAACTGTTTTTT. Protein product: CASSGGGGREKLFF.

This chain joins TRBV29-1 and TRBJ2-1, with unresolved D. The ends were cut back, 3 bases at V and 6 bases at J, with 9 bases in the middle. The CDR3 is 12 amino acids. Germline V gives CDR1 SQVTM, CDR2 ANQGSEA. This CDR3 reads CSVEEDSNEQFF. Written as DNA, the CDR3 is TGCAGCGTTGAGGAAGACTCCAATGAGCAGTTCTTC.

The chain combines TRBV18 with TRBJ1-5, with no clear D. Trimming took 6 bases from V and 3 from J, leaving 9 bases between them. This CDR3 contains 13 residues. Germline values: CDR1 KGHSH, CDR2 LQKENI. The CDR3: CASSLLDNQPQHF. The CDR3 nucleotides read TGTGCCAGCTCCCTGTTGGACAATCAGCCCCAGCATTTT.

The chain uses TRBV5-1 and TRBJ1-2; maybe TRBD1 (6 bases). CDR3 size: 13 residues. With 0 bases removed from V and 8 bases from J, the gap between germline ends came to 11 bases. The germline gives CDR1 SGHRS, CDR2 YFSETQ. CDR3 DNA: TGCGCCAGCAGCTTGGGGGACACGTCGGGCTACACCTTC. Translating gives CASSLGDTSGYTF.

The CDR3 loop reads CASSPVTNTEAFF. In DNA, the CDR3 is TGTGCCAGCAGTCCTGTTACGAACACTGAAGCTTTCTTT. The rearrangement links TRBV12-3 or TRBV12-4 to TRBJ1-1, with D unclear. CDR3 length: 13 residues. The ends were cut back, 5 bases at V and 1 base at J, with 8 bases in the middle.

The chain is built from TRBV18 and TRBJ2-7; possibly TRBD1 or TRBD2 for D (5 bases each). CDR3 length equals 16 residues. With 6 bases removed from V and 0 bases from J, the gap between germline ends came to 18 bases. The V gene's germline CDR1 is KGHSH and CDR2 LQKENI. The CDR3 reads CASSPGTSISSYEQYV. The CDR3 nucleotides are TGTGCCAGCTCCCCCGGGACCTCAATTTCCTCCTACGAGCAGTACGTC.

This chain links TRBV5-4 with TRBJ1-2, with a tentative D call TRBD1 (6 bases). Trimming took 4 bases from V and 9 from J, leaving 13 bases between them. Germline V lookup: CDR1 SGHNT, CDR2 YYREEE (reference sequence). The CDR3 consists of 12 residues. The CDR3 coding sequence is TGTGCCAGCAGCGCGGCCGACAGGAGCTACACCTTC. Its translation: CASSAADRSYTF.